The clone carrying this T cell receptor beta chain was observed once. Its antigen remains unidentified. The entry originates in a study of shared clonotypes between healthy human individuals. Overall study results and limits: The study drew on few donors, limiting represented genetic and exposure-history diversity. Memory subsets had estimated richness that was generally smaller than that of naive subsets.

Here immunoSEQ multiplex PCR was the method, and the copy in TCRdb shows in-frame clones only, minus some. Here the sample spans about 2.4 million clones, 80% to 95% being singletons. This CDR3 is built from 13 residues. Germline V gives CDR1 SQVTM, CDR2 ANQGSEA. After removal of 6 bases from V and 3 bases from J, the junction contained 4 bases not matched to a gene. Adult Caucasians living in Nashville, Tennessee made up all of the donors. The chain carries TRBV29-1 and TRBJ2-1; 8 bases are shared with TRBD2. The sequence was collected from a man aged 18 to 29 in good health. Some clones in this sample may be carry-over from other donors' samples. The source material was naive CD4+ T cells from PBMCs. Specified subset: CD45RA+ positively selected. CDR3 nucleotide sequence: TGCAGCGTAGCGGGAGCGATCTACAATGAGCAGTTCTTC. Translated: CSVAGAIYNEQFF.